This T cell receptor (beta chain) was retrieved from a study of spatial heterogeneity in lung cancer (dated by TCRdb to the late 2010s). Study-level background: Beta-chain transcripts were consistently detected in greater numbers than alpha-chain transcripts, which likely reflects a higher abundance of beta-chain transcripts. At surgery, 200 to 250 tumor regions, approximately 64 matched nontumor lung samples and a few dozen PBMC samples were TCR-sequenced for both alpha and beta chains. In the raw uncorrected reads, each unique combination of TCR and UMI appeared on average more than ten times. Nonsynonymous mutation counts, determined by whole-exome sequencing of tumor tissue, were related to TCR repertoire features. In non-small cell lung cancer, the study made a quantitative comparison of TCR alpha and beta repertoires among multiple tumor regions, matched nontumor lung and blood.

The time point label for this specimen denotes: sample taken at primary tumor resection. Whole RNA extracted from tumor and nontumor lung tissue, or from cryopreserved PBMC samples, was used for TCR sequencing without cell sorting. Donors were over 60 patients with early-stage, untreated non-small cell lung cancer from the lung TRACERx cohort. Only patients with enough RNA available from two or more tumor regions were chosen for TCR sequencing. This clonotype was observed a few times. The specificity of this receptor is unknown. Base-call qualities are not available, and no considerably larger clone is one nucleotide away. The study at large found these results: Confirming at a functional level the hypothesis that regional TCRs recognize regional mutations was considered to require additional single-cell paired TCR alpha and beta sequencing. Ubiquitous expanded tumor TCRs were detected in blood more often at tumor resection than at routine follow-up.

Trimming removed 2 bases from V and 12 bases from J, leaving 15 bases between the germline ends. Spanning cysteine to phenylalanine, the CDR3 consists of 13 amino acids. Only the CDR3 DNA stays, 39 bases, in frame from base 1. The library was produced with 5' RACE. Instrument used: NextSeq 500. The TCR library protocol attached a unique molecular identifier to each TCR cDNA molecule to allow correction of PCR and sequencing errors. The authors' analysis ran thus. TCR identification, UMI-based error correction and CDR3 extraction were all carried out with Decombinator tools. Expanded TCRs were defined as those above a frequency of 2 per 1,000, corresponding to the top 1% of the tumor frequency distribution. Renyi diversity was computed with the R vegan package after each repertoire had been subsampled 100 times to 5,000 TCRs. To build CDR3 similarity networks, amino acid triplet string-kernel similarity was used, and CDR3s were connected when their pairwise similarity was above 0.82. TCRdb passed the public sequencing reads through fastp at Q25 and MiXCR, retaining productive beta sequences. Every entry covers one CDR3 protein and lists the most common genes and DNA from its rows. The V and J calls were determined by TCRdb, not by the authors. The sample table holds 9,500 to 11,000 distinct CDR3 sequences, of which around a quarter were seen once. About 33% of the sample is held by the ten biggest clonotypes.

The chain is assembled from TRBV12-3 or TRBV12-4 and TRBJ2-3; TRBD2 could be the D gene, as 5 bases match. The TCR was taken from a female donor with early-stage non-small cell lung cancer. The material sequenced was PBMCs, taken at surgery. The CDR3 reads as follows: CASSLPPAGAQYF. Read as DNA, the sequence is TGTGCCAGCAGTTTACCCCCCGCGGGCGCACAGTATTTT.